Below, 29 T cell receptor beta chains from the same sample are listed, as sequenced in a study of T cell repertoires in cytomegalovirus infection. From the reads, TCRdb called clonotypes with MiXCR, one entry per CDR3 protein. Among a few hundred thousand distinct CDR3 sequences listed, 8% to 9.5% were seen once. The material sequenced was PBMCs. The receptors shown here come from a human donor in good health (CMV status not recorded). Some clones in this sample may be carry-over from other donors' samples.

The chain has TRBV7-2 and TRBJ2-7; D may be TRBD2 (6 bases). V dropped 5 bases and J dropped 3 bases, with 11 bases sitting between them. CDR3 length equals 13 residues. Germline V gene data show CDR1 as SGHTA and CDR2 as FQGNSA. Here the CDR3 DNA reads TGTGCCAGCAGCGACGGGACTCGCTACGAGCAGTACTTC. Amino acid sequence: CASSDGTRYEQYF.

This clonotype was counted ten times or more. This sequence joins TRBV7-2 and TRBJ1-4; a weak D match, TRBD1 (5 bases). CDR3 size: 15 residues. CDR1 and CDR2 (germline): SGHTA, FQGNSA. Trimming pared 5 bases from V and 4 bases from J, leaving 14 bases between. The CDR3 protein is CASSQKRGLNEKLFF. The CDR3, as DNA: TGTGCCAGCAGCCAAAAGCGGGGACTTAATGAAAAACTGTTTTTT.

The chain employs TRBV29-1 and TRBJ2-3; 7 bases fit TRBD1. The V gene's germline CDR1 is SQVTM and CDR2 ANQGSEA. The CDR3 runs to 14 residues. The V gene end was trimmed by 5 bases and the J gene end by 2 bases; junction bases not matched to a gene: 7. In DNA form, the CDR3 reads TGCAGCGTTTCGGGACAGCTCCACACAGATACGCAGTATTTT. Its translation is CSVSGQLHTDTQYF.

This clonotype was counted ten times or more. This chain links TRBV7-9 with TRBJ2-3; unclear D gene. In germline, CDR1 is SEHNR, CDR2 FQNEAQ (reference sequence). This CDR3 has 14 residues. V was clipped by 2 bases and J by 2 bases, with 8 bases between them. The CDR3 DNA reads TGTGCCAGCAGCTTACCCTCGATCACAGATACGCAGTATTTT. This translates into CASSLPSITDTQYF.

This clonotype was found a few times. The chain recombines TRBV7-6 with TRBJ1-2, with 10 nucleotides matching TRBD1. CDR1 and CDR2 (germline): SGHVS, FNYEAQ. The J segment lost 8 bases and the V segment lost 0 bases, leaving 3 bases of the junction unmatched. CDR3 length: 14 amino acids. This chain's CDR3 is CASSLAGTGVGYTF. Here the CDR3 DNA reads TGTGCCAGCAGCTTAGCGGGGACAGGGGTAGGCTACACCTTC.

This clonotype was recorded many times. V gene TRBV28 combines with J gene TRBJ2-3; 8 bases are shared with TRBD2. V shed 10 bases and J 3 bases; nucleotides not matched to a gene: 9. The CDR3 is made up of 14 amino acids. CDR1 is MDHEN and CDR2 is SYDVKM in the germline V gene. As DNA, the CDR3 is TGTGCCACCAAGGAGAGCGGGGGAACAGATACGCAGTATTTT. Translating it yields CATKESGGTDTQYF.

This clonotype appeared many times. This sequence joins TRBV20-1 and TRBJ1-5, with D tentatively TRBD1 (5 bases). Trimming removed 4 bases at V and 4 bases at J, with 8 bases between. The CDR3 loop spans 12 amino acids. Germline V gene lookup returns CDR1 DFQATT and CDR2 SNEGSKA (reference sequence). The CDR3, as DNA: TGCAGTGCTATCCAGGGAAATCAGCCCCAGCATTTT. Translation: CSAIQGNQPQHF.

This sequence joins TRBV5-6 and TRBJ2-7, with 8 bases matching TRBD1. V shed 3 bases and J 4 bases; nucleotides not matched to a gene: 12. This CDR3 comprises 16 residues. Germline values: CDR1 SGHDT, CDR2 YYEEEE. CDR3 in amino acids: CASSSITGTGRYEQYF. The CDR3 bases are TGTGCCAGCAGCTCTATCACCGGGACAGGAAGGTACGAGCAGTACTTC.

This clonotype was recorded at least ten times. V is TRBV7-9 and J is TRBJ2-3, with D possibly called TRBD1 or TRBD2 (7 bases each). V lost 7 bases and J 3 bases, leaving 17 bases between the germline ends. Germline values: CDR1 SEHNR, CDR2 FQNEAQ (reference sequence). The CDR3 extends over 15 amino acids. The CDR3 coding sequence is TGTGCCAGCACCCCAGGGGGGGCGCGTACAGATACGCAGTATTTT. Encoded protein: CASTPGGARTDTQYF.

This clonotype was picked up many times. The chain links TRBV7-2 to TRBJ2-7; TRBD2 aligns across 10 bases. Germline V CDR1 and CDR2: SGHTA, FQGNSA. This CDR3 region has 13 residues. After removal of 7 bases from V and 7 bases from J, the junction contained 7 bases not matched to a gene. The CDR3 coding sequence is TGTGCCAGCACCATTCCGGGACTAGCGGAGCAGTACTTC. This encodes CASTIPGLAEQYF.

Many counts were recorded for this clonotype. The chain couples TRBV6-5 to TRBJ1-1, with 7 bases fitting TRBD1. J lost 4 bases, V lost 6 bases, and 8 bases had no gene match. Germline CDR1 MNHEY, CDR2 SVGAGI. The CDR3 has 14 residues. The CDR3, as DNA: TGTGCCAGCAGGACAGGGTTTTCGGGCACTGAAGCTTTCTTT. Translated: CASRTGFSGTEAFF.

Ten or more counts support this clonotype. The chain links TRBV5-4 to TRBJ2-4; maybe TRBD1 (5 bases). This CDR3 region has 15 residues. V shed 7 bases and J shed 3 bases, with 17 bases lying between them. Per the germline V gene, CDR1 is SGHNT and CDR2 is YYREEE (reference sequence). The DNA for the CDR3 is TGTGCCAGCGGGGCGGAAGGACACGACAAAAACATTCAGTACTTC. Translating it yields CASGAEGHDKNIQYF.

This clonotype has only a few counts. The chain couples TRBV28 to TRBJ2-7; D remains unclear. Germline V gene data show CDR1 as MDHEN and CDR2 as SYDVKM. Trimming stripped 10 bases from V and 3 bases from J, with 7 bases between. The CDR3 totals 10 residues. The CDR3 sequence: CATQFYEQYF. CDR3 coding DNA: TGTGCCACCCAATTCTACGAGCAGTACTTC.

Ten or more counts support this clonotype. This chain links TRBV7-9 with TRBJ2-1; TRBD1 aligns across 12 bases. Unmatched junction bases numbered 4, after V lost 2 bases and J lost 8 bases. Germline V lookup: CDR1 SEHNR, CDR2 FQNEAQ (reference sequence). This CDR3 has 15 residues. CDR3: CASSLRDRGLDEQFF. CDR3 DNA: TGTGCCAGCAGCTTAAGGGACAGGGGGCTCGATGAGCAGTTCTTC.

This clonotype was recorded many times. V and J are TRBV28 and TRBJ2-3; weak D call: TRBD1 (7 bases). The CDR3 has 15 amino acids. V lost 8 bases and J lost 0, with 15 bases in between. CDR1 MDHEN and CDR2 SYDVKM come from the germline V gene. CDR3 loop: CASRGDRPSTDTQYF. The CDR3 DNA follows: TGTGCCAGCCGCGGGGACAGACCGAGCACAGATACGCAGTATTTT.

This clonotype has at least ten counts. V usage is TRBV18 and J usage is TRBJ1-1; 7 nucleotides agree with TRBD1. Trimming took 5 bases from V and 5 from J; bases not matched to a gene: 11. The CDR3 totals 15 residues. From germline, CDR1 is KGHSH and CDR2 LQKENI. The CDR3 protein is CASSRPTGVRTEAFF. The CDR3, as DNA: TGTGCCAGCTCAAGGCCAACAGGGGTGAGGACTGAAGCTTTCTTT.

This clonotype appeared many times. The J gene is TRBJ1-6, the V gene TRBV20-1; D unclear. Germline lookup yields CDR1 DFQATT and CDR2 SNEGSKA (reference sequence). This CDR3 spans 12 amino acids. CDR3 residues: CGSGPQNSPLHF. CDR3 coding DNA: TGCGGGTCGGGTCCGCAAAATTCACCCCTCCACTTT.

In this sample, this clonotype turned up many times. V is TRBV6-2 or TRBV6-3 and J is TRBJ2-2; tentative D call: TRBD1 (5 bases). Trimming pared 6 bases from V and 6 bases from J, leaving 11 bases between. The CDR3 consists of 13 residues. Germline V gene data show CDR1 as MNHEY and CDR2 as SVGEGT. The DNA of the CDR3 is TGTGCCAGCAGAGGGGATCACGCCGGGGAGCTGTTTTTT. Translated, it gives CASRGDHAGELFF.

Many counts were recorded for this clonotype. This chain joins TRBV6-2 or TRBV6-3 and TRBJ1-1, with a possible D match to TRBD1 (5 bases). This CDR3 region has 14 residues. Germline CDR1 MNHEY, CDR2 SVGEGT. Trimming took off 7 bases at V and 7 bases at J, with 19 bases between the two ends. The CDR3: CASKTMGPRDEAFF. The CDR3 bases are TGTGCCAGCAAAACCATGGGACCCCGGGATGAAGCTTTCTTT.

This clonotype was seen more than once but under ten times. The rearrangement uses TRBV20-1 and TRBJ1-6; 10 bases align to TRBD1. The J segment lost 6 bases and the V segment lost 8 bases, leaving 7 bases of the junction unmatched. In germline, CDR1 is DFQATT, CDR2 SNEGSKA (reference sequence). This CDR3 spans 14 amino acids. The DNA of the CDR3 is TGCAGTTTAAACCGGGACAGGGGTAATTCACCCCTCCACTTT. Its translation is CSLNRDRGNSPLHF.

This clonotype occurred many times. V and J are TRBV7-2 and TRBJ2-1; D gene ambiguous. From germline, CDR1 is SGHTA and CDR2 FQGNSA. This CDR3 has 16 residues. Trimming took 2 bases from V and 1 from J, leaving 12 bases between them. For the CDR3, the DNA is TGTGCCAGCAGCTTATCGGGTCTCACTTCCTACAATGAGCAGTTCTTC. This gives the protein CASSLSGLTSYNEQFF.

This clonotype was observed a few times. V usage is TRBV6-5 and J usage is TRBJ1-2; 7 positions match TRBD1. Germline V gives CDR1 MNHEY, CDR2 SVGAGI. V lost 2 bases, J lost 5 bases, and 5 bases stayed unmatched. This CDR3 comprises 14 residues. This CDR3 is CASSYGTEGYGYTF. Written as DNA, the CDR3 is TGTGCCAGCAGTTACGGGACAGAGGGGTATGGCTACACCTTC.

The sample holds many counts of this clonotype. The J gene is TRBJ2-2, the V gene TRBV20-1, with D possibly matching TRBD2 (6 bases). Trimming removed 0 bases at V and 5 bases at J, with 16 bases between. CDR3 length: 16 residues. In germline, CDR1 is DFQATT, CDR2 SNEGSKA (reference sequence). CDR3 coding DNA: TGCAGTGCTAGAGATTGGGCGACTAGTGGAACCGGGGAGCTGTTTTTT. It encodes CSARDWATSGTGELFF.

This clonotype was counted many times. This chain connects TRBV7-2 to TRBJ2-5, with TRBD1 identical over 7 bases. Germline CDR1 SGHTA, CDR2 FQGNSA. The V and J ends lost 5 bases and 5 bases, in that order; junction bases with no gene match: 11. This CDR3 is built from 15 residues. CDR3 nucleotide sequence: TGTGCCAGCAGCCCACCAGGGGGATCGAAGGAGACCCAGTACTTC. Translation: CASSPPGGSKETQYF.

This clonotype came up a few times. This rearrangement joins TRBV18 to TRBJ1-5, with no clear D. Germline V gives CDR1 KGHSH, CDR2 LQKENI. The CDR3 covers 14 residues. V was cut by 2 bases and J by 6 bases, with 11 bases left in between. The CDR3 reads CASSPNPDRQPQHF. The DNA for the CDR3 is TGTGCCAGCTCACCAAACCCGGACCGTCAGCCCCAGCATTTT.

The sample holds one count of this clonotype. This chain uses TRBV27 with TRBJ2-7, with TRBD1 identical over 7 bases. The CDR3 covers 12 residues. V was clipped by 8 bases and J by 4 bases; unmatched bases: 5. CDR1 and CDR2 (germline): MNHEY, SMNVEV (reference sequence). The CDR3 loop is CASPDREYEQYF. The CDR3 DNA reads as TGTGCCAGCCCAGACAGGGAATACGAGCAGTACTTC.

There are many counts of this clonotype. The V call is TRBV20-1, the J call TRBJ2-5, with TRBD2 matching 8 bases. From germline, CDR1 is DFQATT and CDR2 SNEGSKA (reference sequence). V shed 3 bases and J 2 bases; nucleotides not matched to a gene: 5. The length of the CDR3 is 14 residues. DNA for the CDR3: TGCAGTGCTAGTAGACGGGAGGGTCAAGAGACCCAGTACTTC. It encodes CSASRREGQETQYF.

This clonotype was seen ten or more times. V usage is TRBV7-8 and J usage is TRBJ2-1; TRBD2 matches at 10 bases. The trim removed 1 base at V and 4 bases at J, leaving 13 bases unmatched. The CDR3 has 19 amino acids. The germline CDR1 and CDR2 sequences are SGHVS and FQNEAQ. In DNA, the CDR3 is TGTGCCAGCAGCTTAGTGAGGAGGAAGCTAGCGGGAGTTTACAATGAGCAGTTCTTC. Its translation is CASSLVRRKLAGVYNEQFF.

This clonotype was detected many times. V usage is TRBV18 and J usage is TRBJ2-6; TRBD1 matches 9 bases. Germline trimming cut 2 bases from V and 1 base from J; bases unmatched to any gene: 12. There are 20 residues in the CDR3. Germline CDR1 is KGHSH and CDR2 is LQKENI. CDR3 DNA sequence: TGTGCCAGCTCACCAAGAACCGGGACAGGGTTTGGTTCTGGGGCCAACGTCCTGACTTTC. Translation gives CASSPRTGTGFGSGANVLTF.